This T cell receptor (beta chain) was documented in a study of blood T cell repertoires in COVID-19. Background on the study: COVID-19 samples collected from the United States, Italy and Spain covered acute and convalescent phases. T cells, B-cell-depleted T cells, or PBMCs provided the cDNA or gDNA that served as material.

Germline V lookup: CDR1 LNHNV, CDR2 YYDKDF (reference sequence). Trimming removed 1 base at V and 7 bases at J, with 13 bases between. CDR3 length: 14 amino acids. As processed by the authors: Reference gene primer amplification gave estimated nucleated cell counts. Assay used: immunoSEQ multiplex PCR; TCRdb lists only in-frame clones, some missing. That table gives V, J and clone size, and the DNA gave D and trimming. The repertoire includes around 140,000 clones, over 70% of them detected once, and about 3.5% sits in the top ten. The chain has TRBV15 and TRBJ1-1; tentative D call: TRBD1 (5 bases). The source material was peripheral blood. The TCR comes from a man between 70 and 80 years old who had recovered from COVID-19. Here the CDR3 reads CATSRVARADEAFF. In nucleotides, the CDR3 is TGTGCCACCAGCAGAGTAGCCAGGGCAGATGAAGCTTTCTTT. The complete variable domain, with remaining parts taken from reference TRBV15 and TRBJ1-1, reads DAMVIQNPRYQVTQFGKPVTLSCSQTLNHNVMYWYQQKSSQAPKLLFHYYDKDFNNEADTPDNFQSRRPNTSFCFLDIRSPGLGDTAMYLCATSRVARADEAFFGQGTRLTVV.